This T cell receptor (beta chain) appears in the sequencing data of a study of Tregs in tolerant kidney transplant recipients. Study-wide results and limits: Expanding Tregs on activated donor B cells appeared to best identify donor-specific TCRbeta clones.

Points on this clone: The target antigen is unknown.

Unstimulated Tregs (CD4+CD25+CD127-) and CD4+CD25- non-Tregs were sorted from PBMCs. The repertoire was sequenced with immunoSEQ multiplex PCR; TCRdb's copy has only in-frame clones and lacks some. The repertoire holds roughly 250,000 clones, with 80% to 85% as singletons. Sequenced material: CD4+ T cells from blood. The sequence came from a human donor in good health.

The CDR3 sequence is CAWDIGVAGDFGYTF. CDR3 DNA: TGTGCCTGGGACATAGGGGTGGCGGGAGATTTTGGCTACACCTTC. V and J are TRBV30 and TRBJ1-2, with a possible D match to TRBD1 (5 bases). V was clipped by 5 bases and J by 7 bases, with 23 bases between them. Germline lookup yields CDR1 GTSNPN and CDR2 SVGIG (reference sequence). The CDR3 has 15 residues.